A selection of T cell receptor beta chains follows, all from one sample in a study of T-cell reconstitution after alpha-beta-depleted transplantation in children. TCRdb called the PCR reads again in MiXCR, with one record for every CDR3 protein. The table lists 440,000 or so distinct CDR3 sequences, roughly two fifths of them singletons. The specimen comprised PBMCs, sampled before TCRalphabeta/CD19-depleted stem cell transplant. The receptors stem from a girl aged 2-10 years with aplastic anemia, due to receive a stem cell transplant. CDR3s include the opening cysteine and the closing phenylalanine or tryptophan. Each record gives: clone size, V gene, J gene, D gene, CDR3 protein, CDR3 DNA. A D gene is named only where the DNA matches it firmly. Some rows have no size entry. The others give once, few or many, or a class for an expanded clone.

>.|TRBV12-3/TRBV12-4|TRBJ2-5|TRBD2
CASSATSAKETQYF
TGTGCCAGCAGTGCTACTAGCGCTAAAGAGACCCAGTACTTC
>.|TRBV6-1|TRBJ2-7|.
CASTPPSSYEQYF
TGTGCCAGCACCCCTCCAAGCTCCTACGAGCAGTACTTC
>once|TRBV20-1|TRBJ1-4|TRBD1
CSARRSGTGTEKLFF
TGCAGTGCTAGAAGATCCGGGACAGGGACCGAAAAACTGTTTTTT
>many|TRBV5-1|TRBJ1-1|.
CASSLRYGGSPNTEAFF
TGCGCCAGCAGCTTGCGTTACGGGGGCAGCCCGAACACTGAAGCTTTCTTT
>.|TRBV6-6|TRBJ1-1|.
CASSYPRQSEAFF
TGTGCCAGCAGTTACCCGAGACAGAGTGAAGCTTTCTTT
>.|TRBV12-3/TRBV12-4|TRBJ2-3|.
CASSLVRAQYF
TGTGCCAGCAGTTTGGTCCGGGCGCAGTATTTT
>many|TRBV27|TRBJ2-5|.
CASSLRGAGETQYF
TGTGCCAGCAGCCTCAGGGGAGCGGGCGAGACCCAGTACTTC
>.|TRBV11-2|TRBJ2-1|.
CASSRLGGGTNEQFF
TGTGCCAGCAGCCGTCTTGGAGGGGGGACCAATGAGCAGTTCTTC
>.|TRBV20-1|TRBJ2-3|.
CSARTGARSTDTQYF
TGCAGTGCCCGGACGGGGGCCCGGAGCACAGATACGCAGTATTTT
>many|TRBV12-3/TRBV12-4|TRBJ1-5|.
CASSYQGSRNQPQHF
TGTGCCAGCAGTTACCAGGGGTCCCGCAATCAGCCCCAGCATTTT
>.|TRBV28|TRBJ2-3|TRBD2
CASSLWRRSSGTVDTQYF
TGTGCCAGCAGTTTATGGCGGAGGTCTAGCGGGACAGTAGATACGCAGTATTTT
>.|TRBV5-1|TRBJ2-7|.
CASSLDSHLDEQYF
TGCGCCAGCAGCTTGGATAGCCATCTCGACGAGCAGTACTTC
>.|TRBV7-7|TRBJ2-3|.
CASSARTPQGGRGTDTQYF
TGTGCTAGCAGCGCCCGGACCCCGCAGGGCGGCCGGGGCACAGATACGCAGTATTTT
>many|TRBV12-3/TRBV12-4|TRBJ2-1|.
CASSSRESGEQFF
TGTGCCAGCAGTTCCAGGGAGAGTGGTGAGCAGTTCTTC
>.|TRBV5-1|TRBJ2-6|.
CASSVESGANVLTF
TGCGCCAGCAGCGTGGAATCTGGGGCCAACGTCCTGACTTTC
>many|TRBV28|TRBJ1-4|.
CASSLWSTRSNEKLFF
TGTGCCAGCAGTTTGTGGTCGACCCGATCTAATGAAAAACTGTTTTTT
>.|TRBV5-4|TRBJ1-1|TRBD1
CASSSYRGAEAFF
TGTGCCAGCAGCTCCTACAGGGGAGCTGAAGCTTTCTTT
>.|TRBV28|TRBJ2-5|TRBD2
CASLPSTSGGSETQYF
TGTGCCAGCCTTCCTTCCACAAGCGGGGGTTCCGAGACCCAGTACTTC
>.|TRBV7-8|TRBJ2-7|.
CASSLESPVNGYEQYF
TGTGCCAGCAGCTTAGAATCCCCTGTAAACGGATACGAGCAGTACTTC
>few|TRBV20-1|TRBJ2-5|TRBD1
CSARDYRGQETQYF
TGCAGTGCTAGAGACTACAGGGGGCAAGAGACCCAGTACTTC
>.|TRBV20-1|TRBJ2-7|.
CSARDAGLAYEQYF
TGCAGTGCTAGAGATGCGGGCTTAGCCTACGAGCAGTACTTC
>.|TRBV15|TRBJ2-3|.
CATSRGSPPDTQYF
TGTGCCACCAGCAGAGGAAGTCCTCCAGATACGCAGTATTTT
>.|TRBV5-6|TRBJ2-1|.
CASSLARRSGRRNEQFF
TGTGCCAGCAGCTTGGCCCGTAGGTCAGGGAGGAGGAATGAGCAGTTCTTC
>few|TRBV19|TRBJ2-7|TRBD1
CASSNDRGRSEQYF
TGTGCCAGTAGTAACGACAGGGGACGAAGCGAGCAGTACTTC
>.|TRBV5-1|TRBJ2-3|TRBD2
CASSSGTSTTSTDTQYF
TGCGCCAGCAGCTCCGGGACTAGCACCACTAGCACAGATACGCAGTATTTT
>once|TRBV7-9|TRBJ2-1|TRBD2
CASSLGGEGSYNEQFF
TGTGCCAGCAGCTTAGGAGGGGAGGGCTCCTACAATGAGCAGTTCTTC
>.|TRBV28|TRBJ1-1|TRBD1
CASSPGGPGAEAFF
TGTGCCAGCAGCCCAGGGGGCCCGGGGGCTGAAGCTTTCTTT
>.|TRBV19|TRBJ2-1|.
CASSIGAGQHYNEQFF
TGTGCCAGTAGTATAGGTGCGGGACAGCACTACAATGAGCAGTTCTTC
>.|TRBV28|TRBJ1-5|.
CASSLLGGQPQHF
TGTGCCAGCAGTTTATTGGGAGGTCAGCCCCAGCATTTT
>.|TRBV20-1|TRBJ2-3|.
CSGGTQYF
TGCAGTGGTGGTACGCAGTATTTT
>.|TRBV9|TRBJ2-1|TRBD2
CASSAFPRTGGPFNEQFF
TGTGCCAGCAGCGCTTTCCCCAGGACGGGAGGGCCGTTCAATGAGCAGTTCTTC